The 31 T cell receptor beta chains presented below share a single source sample, sequenced in a study of CXCR3-negative and CXCR3-positive naive CD8 T cells. General study findings and limits: Greater hydrophobicity was found in TRB CDR3s of CXCR3-positive naive cells than of CXCR3-negative naive cells.

These receptors' antigens are unknown. Carrying UMI labels, the TRB cDNA libraries were prepared through 5' RACE. With the 5' RACE reads reprocessed, TCRdb shows one record per CDR3 protein and no DNA. The clone table shows some 120,000 distinct CDR3 sequences, with the ten largest holding around 0.54%. Material for sequencing was naive CXCR3+ CD8+ T cells from blood. The subset is: CD45RO-CCR7+CD27+CD95- naive CD8+ T cells expressing CXCR3 (TNR3+). These receptors were obtained from a human donor in good health. Some clones in this sample may be carry-over from other donors' samples.

This rearrangement joins TRBV2 to TRBJ1-6. This CDR3 has 16 amino acids. The germline gives CDR1 SNHLY, CDR2 FYNNEI. CDR3 sequence: CASSEAVSYYNSPLHF.

The rearrangement links TRBV20-1 to TRBJ2-1; TCRdb calls TRBD1, which cannot be checked without DNA. CDR1 and CDR2 from the germline V gene are DFQATT and SNEGSKA (reference sequence). The CDR3 runs to 13 residues. The chain's CDR3 is CSARELGHNERFF.

The rearrangement joins TRBV4-3 to TRBJ1-6; the TCRdb D gene call, TRBD1, has no DNA to confirm it. The CDR3 loop spans 16 amino acids. CDR1 and CDR2 from the germline V gene are LGHNA and YSLEER. Here the CDR3 reads CASSQVRQAINSPLHF.

The CDR3 protein is CAGEGGQTDSYNEQFF. The V and J genes are TRBV7-9 and TRBJ2-1; with no DNA, the TCRdb D assignment of TRBD1 cannot be verified. The CDR3 covers 16 residues. In germline, CDR1 is SEHNR, CDR2 FQNEAQ (reference sequence).

The chain recombines TRBV6-5 with TRBJ2-3; without DNA, the TCRdb call of TRBD2 cannot be checked. The V gene's germline CDR1 is MNHEY and CDR2 SVGAGI. The CDR3 consists of 16 residues. The CDR3: CASSQGSSGATDTQYF.

This sequence joins TRBV7-2 and TRBJ1-1. This CDR3 has 12 residues. CDR1 is SGHTA and CDR2 is FQGNSA in the germline V gene. The CDR3 reads CASSPVNSEAFF.

The chain joins TRBV21-1 to TRBJ1-2; the D call of TRBD1 rests on TCRdb alone, since no DNA is present to check it. TRBV21-1 constitutes a pseudogene. This CDR3 region has 15 residues. CDR3 sequence reads: CASSQTGGEEDGYTF.

J is TRBJ2-7 and V is TRBV5-6. The germline CDR1 and CDR2 sequences are SGHDT and YYEEEE. The CDR3 loop spans 11 amino acids. The CDR3 reads CASSFSYEQYF.

The CDR3 protein is CAISESTGDPIPHEKLFF. The genes are TRBV10-3 and TRBJ1-4; without DNA, the TCRdb call of TRBD1 cannot be checked. The length of the CDR3 is 18 residues. Germline lookup yields CDR1 ENHRY and CDR2 SYGVKD.

The genes are TRBV7-9 and TRBJ2-1; TCRdb's D call of TRBD1 is untestable without DNA. CDR1 is SEHNR, CDR2 FQNEAQ, per germline (reference sequence). This CDR3 has 16 residues. This CDR3 is CASPPASPSDTREQFF.

V gene TRBV6-6 combines with J gene TRBJ1-5. The CDR3 has 16 residues. Germline values: CDR1 MNHNY, CDR2 SVGAGI (reference sequence). CDR3 in amino acids: CASSYESGYSNQPQHF.

The chain recombines TRBV7-9 with TRBJ2-3; TCRdb's assignment of TRBD2 cannot be checked, as there is no DNA. The CDR3 loop spans 17 amino acids. The germline CDR1 and CDR2 sequences are SEHNR and FQNEAQ (reference sequence). This CDR3 is CASSPARLAQITDTQYF.

This chain joins TRBV7-9 and TRBJ2-1; TCRdb picks TRBD1, but there is no DNA to check that call. The germline V gene encodes CDR1 SEHNR and CDR2 FQNEAQ (reference sequence). This CDR3 comprises 15 residues. Here the CDR3 reads CASSLGQGRINEQFF.

This rearrangement joins TRBV29-1 to TRBJ1-1; TCRdb indicates TRBD1, and absent DNA this call remains unverified. Germline CDR1 is SQVTM and CDR2 is ANQGSEA. The CDR3 totals 17 residues. The CDR3 spells CSVGSQGPEAMNTEAFF. Combining the CDR3 with reference TRBV29-1 and TRBJ1-1 gives the whole variable domain SAVISQKPSRDICQRGTSLTIQCQVDSQVTMMFWYRQQPGQSLTLIATANQGSEATYESGFVIDKFPISRPNLTFSTLTVSNMSPEDSSIYLCSVGSQGPEAMNTEAFFGQGTRLTVV.

V usage is TRBV7-8 and J usage is TRBJ2-1; as DNA is missing, the TRBD1 call by TCRdb cannot be tested. From germline, CDR1 is SGHVS and CDR2 FQNEAQ. The CDR3 length is 16 residues. The CDR3: CASSSTPTVSYDEQFF.

V gene TRBV20-1 combines with J gene TRBJ2-1; TCRdb's D call of TRBD2 is untestable without DNA. Germline V gives CDR1 DFQATT, CDR2 SNEGSKA (reference sequence). The CDR3 runs 16 residues. CDR3 residues: CSARDHLEASIDEQFF.

V is TRBV14 and J is TRBJ2-3. This CDR3 is built from 13 residues. Germline V gives CDR1 SGHDN, CDR2 FVKESK. The CDR3 here is CASSPLAQDTQYF.

This chain joins TRBV7-9 and TRBJ2-7; TCRdb's D gene call, TRBD1, goes unchecked for lack of DNA. The CDR3 totals 16 residues. Germline V gives CDR1 SEHNR, CDR2 FQNEAQ (reference sequence). The CDR3 loop reads CASSLEVGTGGSEQYF.

V is TRBV6-2 or TRBV6-3 and J is TRBJ1-5. The germline gives CDR1 MNHEY, CDR2 SVGEGT. The CDR3 consists of 14 residues. CDR3 protein: CASSYPDWSQPQHF.

The J gene is TRBJ2-1, the V gene TRBV29-1. Germline V gives CDR1 SQVTM, CDR2 ANQGSEA. The CDR3 extends over 14 amino acids. Here the CDR3 reads CSVLWLVTNNEQFF.

The chain joins TRBV28 to TRBJ2-1; TCRdb names TRBD2, which stays unverified in the absence of DNA. The CDR3 sequence is 14 residues long. CDR1 is MDHEN, CDR2 SYDVKM, per germline. CDR3 in amino acids: CASSTAGGSDEQFF.

The chain joins TRBV10-3 to TRBJ2-3; the TCRdb D gene call, TRBD2, has no DNA to confirm it. The CDR3 covers 16 residues. Germline CDR1 reads ENHRY; CDR2 reads SYGVKD. The CDR3 loop reads CAISESPGGVGDTQYF.

The rearrangement joins TRBV12-3 or TRBV12-4 to TRBJ2-7; TCRdb lists TRBD1, though no DNA is available to test this call. The CDR3 is 13 residues long. The CDR3 loop reads CASSLQGTYEQYF.

J is TRBJ2-7 and V is TRBV12-3 or TRBV12-4; absent DNA, TCRdb's TRBD1 call cannot be checked. CDR3 length: 14 residues. The CDR3 reads CASSLDRGFYEQYF.

The genes are TRBV7-9 and TRBJ2-7; the TCRdb call, TRBD1, lacks DNA for checking. This CDR3 spans 12 amino acids. Germline-derived CDR1 and CDR2 are SEHNR and FQNEAQ (reference sequence). This CDR3 reads CASSSQGVEQYF.

This chain links TRBV24-1 with TRBJ2-3; TCRdb's D gene call, TRBD2, goes unchecked for lack of DNA. Germline CDR1 KGHDR, CDR2 SFDVKD. The CDR3 is made up of 16 amino acids. This CDR3 is CATSERTSGSSDTQYF.

The rearrangement uses TRBV7-2 and TRBJ1-1; the TCRdb D gene call, TRBD1, has no DNA to confirm it. The V gene's germline CDR1 is SGHTA and CDR2 FQGNSA. The CDR3 has 15 residues. The CDR3 reads CASSPKKGGNTEAFF.

The genes are TRBV7-6 and TRBJ2-2. The CDR3 has 14 amino acids. Germline-derived CDR1 and CDR2 are SGHVS and FNYEAQ. The CDR3: CASSLAYNTGELFF.

The rearrangement uses TRBV4-1 and TRBJ1-2. Germline assignment: CDR1 MGHRA and CDR2 YSYEKL. This CDR3 is 13 amino acids long. CDR3: CASSQASTDGYTF.

V gene TRBV7-6 combines with J gene TRBJ2-7; TCRdb's D call, TRBD1, is unchecked because there is no DNA. The CDR3 consists of 15 residues. Germline V gene data show CDR1 as SGHVS and CDR2 as FNYEAQ. The CDR3 spells CASSLEGTASYEQYF.

The V gene is TRBV19, the J gene TRBJ1-2. Germline lookup yields CDR1 LNHDA and CDR2 SQIVND (reference sequence). The CDR3 length is 16 residues. The CDR3: CASSIQDALTNYGYTF.